This TCR beta chain was captured in a study of identifying expanded T cells in peripheral blood. For this clone: Its antigen remains unknown.

Trimming cost V 3 bases and J 5 bases, with 7 bases left between them. CDR1 is MGHRA and CDR2 is YSYEKL in the germline V gene. The CDR3 runs 12 residues. Collection occurred without any documented infections or immune events in donors. Overall study findings and caveats: Over approximately two and four weeks, about 16 and 20 clones changed, versus roughly 1.1 between replicates.

Assay used: immunoSEQ multiplex PCR; TCRdb lists only in-frame clones, some missing. The sample gives approximately 90,000 clones, 85% of which show up once; 4.5% is in the top ten. The chain combines TRBV4-1 with TRBJ1-2, with D possibly matching TRBD1 (6 bases). This sequence originates from a person aged 18 to 75 in good health. The sequenced material came from blood. The CDR3 reads CASSQTGYGYTF. The CDR3 DNA reads TGCGCCAGCAGCCAGACAGGATATGGCTACACCTTC.